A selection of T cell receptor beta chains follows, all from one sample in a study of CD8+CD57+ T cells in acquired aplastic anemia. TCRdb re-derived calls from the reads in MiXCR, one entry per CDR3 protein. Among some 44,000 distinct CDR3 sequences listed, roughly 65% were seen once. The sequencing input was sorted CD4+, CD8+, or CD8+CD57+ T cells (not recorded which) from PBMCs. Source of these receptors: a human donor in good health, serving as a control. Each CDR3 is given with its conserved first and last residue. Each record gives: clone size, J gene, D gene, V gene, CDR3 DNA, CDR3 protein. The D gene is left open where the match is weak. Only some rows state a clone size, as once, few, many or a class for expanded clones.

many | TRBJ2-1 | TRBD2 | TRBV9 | TGTGCCAGCAGCACCGGGGGGACCTACAATGAGCAGTTCTTC | CASSTGGTYNEQFF
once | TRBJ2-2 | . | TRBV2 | TGTGCCAGCAGTGGACTAGAGGACACCGGGGAGCTGTTTTTT | CASSGLEDTGELFF
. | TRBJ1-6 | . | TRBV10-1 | TGCGCCAGCAGTGTTGGATCCAGTCGAAATTCACCCCTCCACTTT | CASSVGSSRNSPLHF
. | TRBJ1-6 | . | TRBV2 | TGTGCCAGCAGTGAAGGGATGACACTAAATTCACCCCTCCACTTT | CASSEGMTLNSPLHF
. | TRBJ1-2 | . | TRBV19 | TGTGCCAGTCGCTCCGGACAGCGCTACACCTTC | CASRSGQRYTF
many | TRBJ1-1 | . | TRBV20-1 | TGCAGTGCTAGAGATCTTGGAGGGGACTTGAACACTGAAGCTTTCTTT | CSARDLGGDLNTEAFF
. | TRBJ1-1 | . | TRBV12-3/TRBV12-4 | TGTGCCAGCAGTTTAGGAGAAGCTTTCTTT | CASSLGEAFF
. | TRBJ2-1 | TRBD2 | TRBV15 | TGTGCCACCAGCTGGGGACTAGCGGGGGGGCCTGTCTACAATGAGCAGTTCTTC | CATSWGLAGGPVYNEQFF
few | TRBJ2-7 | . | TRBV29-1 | TGCAGCGTTTCAGGCTCCTACGAGCAGTACTTC | CSVSGSYEQYF
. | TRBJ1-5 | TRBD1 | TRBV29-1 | TGCAGCGTTGCCTACGACAGGGATTTTCAGCCCCAGCATTTT | CSVAYDRDFQPQHF
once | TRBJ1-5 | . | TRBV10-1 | TGCGCCAGCGGTCAGGGCAGTCAGCCCCAGCATTTT | CASGQGSQPQHF
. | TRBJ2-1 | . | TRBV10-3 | TGTGCCATCAGTGAGTCGACGTCAGGGTTTCGCAATGAGCAGTTCTTC | CAISESTSGFRNEQFF
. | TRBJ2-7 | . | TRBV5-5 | TGTGCCAGCAGCGTCTCGGACAACTCACAGCAGTACTTC | CASSVSDNSQQYF
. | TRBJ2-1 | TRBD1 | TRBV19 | TGTGCCAGTAGTACGGACAGGGCACATGGGCAGTTCTTC | CASSTDRAHGQFF
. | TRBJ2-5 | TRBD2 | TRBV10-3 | TGTGCCATCAGCCCGGCTAGCGGGGGGGGAGAGACCCAGTACTTC | CAISPASGGGETQYF
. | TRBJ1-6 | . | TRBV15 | TGTGCCACCAGCAGATCAGACGGGGAGTCACCCCTCCACTTT | CATSRSDGESPLHF
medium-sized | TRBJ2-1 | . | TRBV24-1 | TGTGCCACCAGTGATTCCGGCCCGGGTCGGAATGAGCAGTTCTTC | CATSDSGPGRNEQFF
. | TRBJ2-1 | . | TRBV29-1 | TGCAGCGTTGGTGGGACTTTGAGCTCCTACAATGAGCAGTTCTTC | CSVGGTLSSYNEQFF
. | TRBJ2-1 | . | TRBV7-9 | TGTGCCAGCAGCTTACTTGGCCGGAGCTCCTACAATGAGCAGTTCTTC | CASSLLGRSSYNEQFF
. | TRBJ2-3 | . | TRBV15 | TGTGCCACCAGCAGAGAGGCAGCGTTGACAGATACGCAGTATTTT | CATSREAALTDTQYF
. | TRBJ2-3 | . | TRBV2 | TGTGCCAGCAGTGAAAGGGGGGGCACGCAGTATTTT | CASSERGGTQYF
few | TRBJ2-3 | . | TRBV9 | TGTGCCAGCAGCGAGGGGGGGAGCACAGATACGCAGTATTTT | CASSEGGSTDTQYF
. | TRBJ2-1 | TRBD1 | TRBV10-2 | TGCGCCAGCAGAATACAGGGGTCCTACAATGAGCAGTTCTTC | CASRIQGSYNEQFF
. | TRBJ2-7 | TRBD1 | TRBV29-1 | TGCAGCGTAGGACAGGTATACAATGAGCAGTACTTC | CSVGQVYNEQYF
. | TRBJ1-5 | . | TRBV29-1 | TGCAGCGTTGTTCCCGGGGGCCGAGATCAGCCCCAGCATTTT | CSVVPGGRDQPQHF
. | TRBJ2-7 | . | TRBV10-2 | TGCGCCACCTTGAAGGAGGGCAACTACGAGCAGTACTTC | CATLKEGNYEQYF
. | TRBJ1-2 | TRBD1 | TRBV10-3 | TGTGCCAGCGCCCGAGGGACAGGCAACTATGGCTACACCTTC | CASARGTGNYGYTF
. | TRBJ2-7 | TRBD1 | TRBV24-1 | TGTGCCACCAGTGCCTGGGGGACAGGGGGCCGGGGGGATATTGATGAGCAGTACTTC | CATSAWGTGGRGDIDEQYF
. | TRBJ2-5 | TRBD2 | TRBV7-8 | TGTGCCAGCTTAGTCGCGGGAGGGTTCCAAGAGACCCAGTACTTC | CASLVAGGFQETQYF
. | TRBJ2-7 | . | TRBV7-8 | TGTGCCAGCAGCTTAGAAGGTTCCCGGGACTCCTATTCCTACGAGCAGTACTTC | CASSLEGSRDSYSYEQYF
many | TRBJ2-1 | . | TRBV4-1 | TGCGCCAGCAGCCAAGATGGGGGTAGCTACAATGAGCAGTTCTTC | CASSQDGGSYNEQFF
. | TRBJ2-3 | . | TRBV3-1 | TGTGCCAGCAGCCAAGATACGACAGATACGCAGTATTTT | CASSQDTTDTQYF
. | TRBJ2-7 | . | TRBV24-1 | TGTGCCACCAGTGATCAAGAGTTATCAAGCGAGCAGTACTTC | CATSDQELSSEQYF
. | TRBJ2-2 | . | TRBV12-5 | TGTGCTAGTGGTCCTCTAGGGGGGGCCGTCTTAGACGGGGAGCTGTTTTTT | CASGPLGGAVLDGELFF
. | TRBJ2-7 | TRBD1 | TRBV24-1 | TGTGCCACCAGTGCCTGGGGGACAGGGGAGCAGTACTTC | CATSAWGTGEQYF
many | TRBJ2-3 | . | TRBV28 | TGTGCCAGCAGTTCCAGGCAGACTAGCACAGATACGCAGTATTTT | CASSSRQTSTDTQYF
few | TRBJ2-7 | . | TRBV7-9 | TGTGCCAGCAGCCGGACGGAGGGAACCGAGCAGTACTTC | CASSRTEGTEQYF
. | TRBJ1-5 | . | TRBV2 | TGTGCCAGCACCGACTATTGGGGCAATCAGCCCCAGCATTTT | CASTDYWGNQPQHF
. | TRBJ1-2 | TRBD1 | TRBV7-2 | TGTGCCAGCAGACAACAGGGGAACTATGGCTACACCTTC | CASRQQGNYGYTF
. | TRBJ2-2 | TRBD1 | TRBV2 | TGTGCCAGCAGTGCCGGGACAGGGAACACCGGGGAGCTGTTTTTT | CASSAGTGNTGELFF
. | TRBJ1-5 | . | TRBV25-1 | TGTGCCAGCAGCCGGAGCAATCAGCCCCAGCATTTT | CASSRSNQPQHF
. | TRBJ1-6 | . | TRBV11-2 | TGTGCCAGCAGCTTAAAGGCGGCCCTCGGCAATTCACCCCTCCACTTT | CASSLKAALGNSPLHF
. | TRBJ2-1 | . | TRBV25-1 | TGTGCCAGCAGTGAATACGAGGGCTCCCTTTACAATGAGCAGTTCTTC | CASSEYEGSLYNEQFF
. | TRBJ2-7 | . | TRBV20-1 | TGCAGTGCTAGAAATGACAGGGACTACTTTCTCTACGAGCAGTACTTC | CSARNDRDYFLYEQYF
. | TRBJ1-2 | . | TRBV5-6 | TGTGCCAGCAGCTCGGGAGGGACCTCAAACTATGGCTACACCTTC | CASSSGGTSNYGYTF
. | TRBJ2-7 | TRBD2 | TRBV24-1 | TGTGCCACCAGTGACACAGGGCTAGCGGGACCTTACGAGCGGTACTTC | CATSDTGLAGPYERYF